The clone carrying this T cell receptor beta chain was observed a handful of times. Its target is not known. The sample comes from a study of tumor-infiltrating lymphocytes in localized non-small cell lung cancer. Study details: Some samples were collected after neoadjuvant chemotherapy; smokers, never-smokers and several histologies were included.

Study-wide results and limits: Compared with uninvolved lung, tumors showed higher T cell infiltration by TCRbeta sequencing. TCR sequencing covered a subset of patients with enough tissue.

Clones were sequenced by immunoSEQ multiplex PCR, and TCRdb holds only the in-frame ones, with some missing. This table holds approximately 4,000 clones, 60% to 70% found once. The length of the CDR3 is 16 residues. V shed 4 bases and J shed 3 bases, with 18 bases lying between them. Germline V CDR1 and CDR2: PRHDT, FYEKMQ (reference sequence). The sample consisted of uninvolved lung tissue not adjacent to the tumor. The V gene is TRBV13, the J gene TRBJ1-2; D is undetermined. The TCR comes from a human donor with non-small cell lung cancer. The CDR3 sequence is CASSSRGPIADYGYTF. The CDR3 nucleotides are TGTGCCAGCAGCTCCCGTGGCCCTATTGCGGACTATGGCTACACCTTC.